This T cell receptor (beta chain) was captured in a study of regulatory T cells in long-lasting Graves disease. The time point was: newly diagnosed GD, antithyroid drugs for less than 3 months. After RNA was extracted from PBMCs, the TCR library was made from it. Study results and caveats: Segments TRBV28, TRBJ1-2 and TRBJ2-5 showed preferential usage in persistent disease.

With iRepertoire HTBI primers and Arm-PCR of CDR3 regions, TCR beta libraries were built. Via MiXCR, TCRdb re-called the multiplex PCR reads, giving one row per CDR3 protein. The table has about 540,000 distinct CDR3 sequences, less than 15% seen once. The CDR3 is 14 residues long. Germline values: CDR1 SGDLS, CDR2 YYNGEE. V lost 1 base, J lost 5 bases, and 9 bases lay in between. This clonotype was seen at least ten times. The antigen is undetermined. Another study also made use of these data, one on T cells in Graves' hyperthyroidism and ophthalmopathy. That study reports: Absence of ophthalmopathy progression within 18 months defined stable Graves' hyperthyroidism. The diagnostic basis comprised clinical symptoms, serum thyroxine and TRAb, thyroid ultrasound and orbital computed tomography. A model of 13 V-J pairs discriminated ophthalmopathy from stable hyperthyroidism.

The chain couples TRBV9 to TRBJ1-4; maybe TRBD1 (5 bases). The sequence came from a young man with Graves disease. Sequencing used peripheral blood mononuclear cells (PBMCs), obtained at new diagnosis, from a patient treated with antithyroid drugs. In nucleotides, the CDR3 is TGTGCCAGCAGCGTAACCGGGGGGAATGAAAAACTGTTTTTT. This gives the protein CASSVTGGNEKLFF. The full variable domain, its missing parts supplied by reference TRBV9 and TRBJ1-4, is DSGVTQTPKHLITATGQRVTLRCSPRSGDLSVYWYQQSLDQGLQFLIQYYNGEERAKGNILERFSAQQFPDLHSELNLSSLELGDSALYFCASSVTGGNEKLFFGSGTQLSVL.